This T cell receptor (beta chain) was recovered during a study of blood T cell repertoires in COVID-19. At the level of the study: The samples span acute and convalescent COVID-19 from the United States, Italy and Spain.

Data came from immunoSEQ multiplex PCR; TCRdb stores just in-frame clones and leaves some out. The data contain 200,000 to 250,000 clones, roughly 84% of them singletons. Residents of about two dozen US areas, aged roughly 18 to 89 years, made up the participants. Assignment of participants to cohorts was predicated upon participant-reported clinical history. Recovered status in Cohort 3 required two negative PCRs, clearance, or symptom resolution. The CDR3 extends over 17 amino acids. The TCR was taken from a woman aged 40 to 50 who had recovered from COVID-19. The sequenced sample consisted of PBMCs or T cells enriched from blood (not recorded which). V is TRBV21-1 and J is TRBJ2-3; the table names TRBD1, a call not compared with the DNA. TRBV21-1 represents a pseudogene. The CDR3 sequence: CASSKDFVGQSTDTQYF. As DNA, the CDR3 is TGTGCCAGCAGCAAAGATTTCGTGGGACAGAGCACAGATACGCAGTATTTT.